This T cell receptor (beta chain) was identified in a study of blood T cell repertoires in COVID-19. Background on the study: From the United States, Italy and Spain came samples of acute and convalescent COVID-19. Sample material is recorded as cDNA or gDNA derived from T cells, B-cell-depleted T cells, or PBMCs.

Original analysis: Amplified reference gene primers provided the basis for estimating nucleated cell counts. Sequencing used immunoSEQ multiplex PCR; TCRdb keeps in-frame clones, though not all of them. The V and J calls and clone size are taken from that table; D and trimming were inferred from the DNA. The sample includes roughly 250,000 clones, over 75% seen only once; the top ten take 0.75% to 0.95%. CDR3 length: 14 amino acids. Trimming cost V 4 bases and J 7 bases, with 15 bases left between them. The germline V gene encodes CDR1 SGDLS and CDR2 YYNGEE. Seattle patients were enrolled while actively infected and followed longitudinally.

The sample was peripheral blood. The TCR was taken from a human donor with COVID-19, enrolled during active disease. The donor label of this sample is uncertain. The V and J genes are TRBV9 and TRBJ1-3; D call uncertain. CDR3 sequence (DNA): TGTGCCAGCAGCATCGGTGACGAGAGGAACACCATATATTTT. Translated: CASSIGDERNTIYF.